This is a list of T cell receptor beta chains from one sample in a study of blood T cell repertoires in COVID-19. TCRdb keeps only in-frame clones here, not all; method: immunoSEQ multiplex PCR. Of about 80,000 clones listed, 70% to 80% are singletons. Sequenced: peripheral blood. Receptors were obtained from a man in his 70s with active or convalescent COVID-19. The CDR3 runs from the conserved cysteine through the conserved F or W. Fields, in order: J gene, V gene, clone size, CDR3 protein. Not all rows give a size; the values are once, few, many and, for expanded clones, a class.

j_gene: TRBJ2-3; v_gene: TRBV24-1; abundance: -; CDR3aa: CATSDGTLSTDTQYF
j_gene: TRBJ1-6; v_gene: TRBV28; abundance: -; CDR3aa: CASSPHPRGRNSPLHF
j_gene: TRBJ1-1; v_gene: TRBV18; abundance: once; CDR3aa: CASSPTGDNTEAFF
j_gene: TRBJ1-2; v_gene: TRBV4-1; abundance: few; CDR3aa: CASSQGGGLVGYTF
j_gene: TRBJ2-3; v_gene: TRBV5-6; abundance: few; CDR3aa: CASSKITAMQYF
j_gene: TRBJ2-2; v_gene: TRBV19; abundance: -; CDR3aa: CASSTGTGGFTGELFF
j_gene: TRBJ2-7; v_gene: TRBV18; abundance: -; CDR3aa: CASSPGTGRSYEQYF
j_gene: TRBJ2-2; v_gene: TRBV5-1; abundance: -; CDR3aa: CASSQGQGMHGELFF
j_gene: TRBJ2-3; v_gene: TRBV5-1; abundance: few; CDR3aa: CASSFAGGSTDTQYF
j_gene: TRBJ1-2; v_gene: TRBV5-6; abundance: -; CDR3aa: CASSLDSYGYTF
j_gene: TRBJ1-4; v_gene: TRBV9; abundance: -; CDR3aa: CASSVQGSLTNEKLFF
j_gene: TRBJ1-3; v_gene: TRBV9; abundance: -; CDR3aa: CASSVLGASGNTIYF
j_gene: TRBJ1-2; v_gene: TRBV3-1/TRBV3-2; abundance: -; CDR3aa: CASSQEGQGVGGYTF
j_gene: TRBJ2-5; v_gene: TRBV5-1; abundance: -; CDR3aa: CASSAGTGGEETQYF
j_gene: TRBJ2-7; v_gene: TRBV27; abundance: -; CDR3aa: CASRSSYEQYF
j_gene: TRBJ2-1; v_gene: TRBV2; abundance: -; CDR3aa: CASSGSTPRKFF
j_gene: TRBJ1-5; v_gene: TRBV30; abundance: -; CDR3aa: CAWSAGSTGQPQHF
j_gene: TRBJ1-2; v_gene: TRBV6-5; abundance: -; CDR3aa: CASTLGQGGYGYTF
j_gene: TRBJ1-5; v_gene: TRBV19; abundance: few; CDR3aa: CASSIGGYSNQPQHF
j_gene: TRBJ1-2; v_gene: TRBV2; abundance: -; CDR3aa: CASIRRPGIYGYTF
j_gene: TRBJ1-1; v_gene: TRBV12-3/TRBV12-4; abundance: few; CDR3aa: CASSPLGSAGAFF
j_gene: TRBJ2-6; v_gene: TRBV2; abundance: -; CDR3aa: CASRGRLAFGANVLTF
j_gene: TRBJ2-6; v_gene: TRBV18; abundance: -; CDR3aa: CASSLQKSGANVLTF
j_gene: TRBJ1-2; v_gene: TRBV30; abundance: -; CDR3aa: CAWSVFSSVSNYGYTF
j_gene: TRBJ2-6; v_gene: TRBV19; abundance: -; CDR3aa: CASAGISGANVLTF
j_gene: TRBJ1-5; v_gene: TRBV6-5; abundance: -; CDR3aa: CASRSGFSNQPQHF
j_gene: TRBJ2-1; v_gene: TRBV20-1; abundance: -; CDR3aa: CRQRVWEQFF
j_gene: TRBJ1-1; v_gene: TRBV10-1; abundance: -; CDR3aa: CASSEGWRFTSEGTEAFF
j_gene: TRBJ2-3; v_gene: TRBV6-5; abundance: -; CDR3aa: CASSREDTQYF
j_gene: TRBJ2-5; v_gene: TRBV12-3/TRBV12-4; abundance: -; CDR3aa: CASRAGGETQYF
j_gene: TRBJ1-3; v_gene: TRBV24-1; abundance: -; CDR3aa: CATSDGGFGASGNTIYF
j_gene: TRBJ2-3; v_gene: TRBV2; abundance: -; CDR3aa: CASSIRKFTDTQYF
j_gene: TRBJ2-5; v_gene: TRBV28; abundance: -; CDR3aa: CASKSTGRGETQYF
j_gene: TRBJ2-1; v_gene: TRBV11-3; abundance: few; CDR3aa: CASSQGTNGQFF
j_gene: TRBJ2-7; v_gene: TRBV5-5; abundance: -; CDR3aa: CASSGGQGFSYEQYF
j_gene: TRBJ1-1; v_gene: TRBV28; abundance: -; CDR3aa: CASSQVLEAFF
j_gene: TRBJ2-5; v_gene: TRBV11-2; abundance: -; CDR3aa: CASSLDTLAGAYQETQYF
j_gene: TRBJ1-1; v_gene: TRBV5-1; abundance: -; CDR3aa: CASSQDRIDEAFF
j_gene: TRBJ2-1; v_gene: TRBV28; abundance: -; CDR3aa: CASSWGAYNEQFF
j_gene: TRBJ1-6; v_gene: TRBV28; abundance: -; CDR3aa: CASSLTAYNSPLHF
j_gene: TRBJ1-6; v_gene: TRBV10-3; abundance: -; CDR3aa: CAISAGRGQGGRGNSPLHF
j_gene: TRBJ2-1; v_gene: TRBV3-1/TRBV3-2; abundance: -; CDR3aa: CASSRTNFNEQFF
j_gene: TRBJ2-1; v_gene: TRBV30; abundance: -; CDR3aa: CAWSVHAEGGQFF